This is a list of T cell receptor beta chains from one sample in a study of blood T cell repertoires in COVID-19. The protocol was immunoSEQ multiplex PCR, while the TCRdb copy is restricted to in-frame clones and leaves out a portion. This sample has around 200,000 clones, with about 84% found just once. Source material: PBMCs or T cells enriched from blood (not recorded which). Receptors were obtained from a woman in her forties with acute COVID-19. CDR3s include the opening cysteine and the closing phenylalanine or tryptophan. Fields, in order: J gene, V gene, CDR3 protein.

TRBJ2-1,TRBV3-1/TRBV3-2,CASSPRLAYEQFF
TRBJ1-3,TRBV16,CASSPGGTGNTIYF
TRBJ1-5,TRBV2,CASSTGTELNSNQPQHF
TRBJ2-3,TRBV4-1,CASSLHGQGADTQYF
TRBJ1-1,TRBV7-2,CASSLSAQGVDTEAFF
TRBJ1-1,TRBV28,CASSLDREAFF
TRBJ1-5,TRBV3-1/TRBV3-2,CASSFAGINQPQHF
TRBJ1-4,TRBV3-1/TRBV3-2,CASSPTTGANEKLFF
TRBJ1-1,TRBV7-8,CASSFTLGQVMNTEAFF
TRBJ1-4,TRBV28,CASIQLGQRTGNEKLFF
TRBJ1-1,TRBV11-2,CASSARDQRAFF
TRBJ1-1,TRBV2,CASSATQNTEAFF
TRBJ2-5,TRBV28,CASSFPDRWETQYF
TRBJ2-5,TRBV7-3,CASSFLIRETQYF
TRBJ2-2,TRBV3-1/TRBV3-2,CASSQEARGLPTGELFF
TRBJ1-5,TRBV12-3/TRBV12-4,CASTGNQGEPQHF
TRBJ1-5,TRBV10-1,CASSLGDNQPQHF
TRBJ1-1,TRBV6-4,CASSVTGAMNTEAFF
TRBJ2-6,TRBV5-1,CASSLESSGVAGANVLTF
TRBJ1-3,TRBV28,CASSGGGYSGNTIYF
TRBJ2-1,TRBV9,CASSVRRGGPDEQFF
TRBJ2-5,TRBV6-9,CASSYPPVQETQYF
TRBJ2-7,TRBV6-5,CASRGGELAYEQYF
TRBJ2-1,TRBV11-3,CASSLDLAGSYNEQFF
TRBJ2-2,TRBV10-3,CAINQAGTGPTGELFF
TRBJ2-7,TRBV10-2,CASSDTGGGRSYEQYF
TRBJ2-5,TRBV19,CASSDSGETQYF
TRBJ2-4,TRBV19,CASSTRQGGGNIQYF
TRBJ2-7,TRBV28,CASSFNSEQYF
TRBJ1-5,TRBV27,CASSGQGLTRNQPQHF
TRBJ2-7,TRBV6-4,CASSPDGSSYEQYF